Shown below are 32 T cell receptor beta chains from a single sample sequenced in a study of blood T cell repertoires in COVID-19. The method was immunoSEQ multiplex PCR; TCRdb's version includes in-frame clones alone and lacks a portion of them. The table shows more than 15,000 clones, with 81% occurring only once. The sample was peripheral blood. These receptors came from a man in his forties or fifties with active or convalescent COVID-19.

The CDR3 DNA is TGTGCCAGCAGCTCCCTAGCGGGGGAAAGTGCAGATACGCAGTATTTT. Its translation is CASSSLAGESADTQYF. The chain employs TRBV5-5 and TRBJ2-3; 10 positions agree with TRBD2. Per the germline V gene, CDR1 is SGHKS and CDR2 is YYEKEE (reference sequence). CDR3 length equals 16 residues. The V segment lost 3 bases and the J segment 4 bases; nucleotides outside the gene matches: 8.

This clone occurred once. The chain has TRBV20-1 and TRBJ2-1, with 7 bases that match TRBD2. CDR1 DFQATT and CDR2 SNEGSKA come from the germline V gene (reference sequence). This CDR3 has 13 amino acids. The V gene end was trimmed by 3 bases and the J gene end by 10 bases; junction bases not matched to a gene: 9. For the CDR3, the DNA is TGCAGTGCTAGTTCATTAGCGGGCCCCGAGCAGTTCTTC. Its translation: CSASSLAGPEQFF.

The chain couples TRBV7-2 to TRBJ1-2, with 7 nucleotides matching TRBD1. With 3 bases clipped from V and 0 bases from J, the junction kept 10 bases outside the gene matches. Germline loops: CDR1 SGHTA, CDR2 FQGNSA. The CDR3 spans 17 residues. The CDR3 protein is CASSLSSQGVSNYGYTF. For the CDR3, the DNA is TGTGCCAGCAGCTTGTCCTCCCAGGGGGTCTCTAACTATGGCTACACCTTC. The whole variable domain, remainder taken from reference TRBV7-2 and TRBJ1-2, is GAGVSQSPSNKVTEKGKDVELRCDPISGHTALYWYRQSLGQGLEFLIYFQGNSAPDKSGLPSDRFSAERTGGSVSTLTIQRTQQEDSAVYLCASSLSSQGVSNYGYTFGSGTRLTVV.

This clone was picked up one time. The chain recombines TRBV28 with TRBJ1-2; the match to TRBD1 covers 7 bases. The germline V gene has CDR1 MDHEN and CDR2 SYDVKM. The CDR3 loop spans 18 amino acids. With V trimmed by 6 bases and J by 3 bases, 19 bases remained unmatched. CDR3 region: CASSLTPGQRNYYYGYTF. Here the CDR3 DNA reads TGTGCCAGCAGCTTGACCCCGGGACAGCGGAACTATTACTATGGCTACACCTTC.

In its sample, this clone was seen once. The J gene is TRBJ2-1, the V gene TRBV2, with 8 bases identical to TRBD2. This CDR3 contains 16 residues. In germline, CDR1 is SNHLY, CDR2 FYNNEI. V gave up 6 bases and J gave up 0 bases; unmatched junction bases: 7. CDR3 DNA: TGTGCCAGCAGCCCGTCGGGACTAGGCTCCTACAATGAGCAGTTCTTC. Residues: CASSPSGLGSYNEQFF.

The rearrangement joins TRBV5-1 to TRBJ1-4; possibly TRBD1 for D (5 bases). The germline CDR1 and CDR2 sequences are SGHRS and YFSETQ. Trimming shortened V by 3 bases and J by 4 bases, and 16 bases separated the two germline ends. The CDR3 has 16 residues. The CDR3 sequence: CASSSGPLGGNEKLFF. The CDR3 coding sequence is TGCGCCAGCAGCTCTGGGCCCCTCGGGGGTAATGAAAAACTGTTTTTT.

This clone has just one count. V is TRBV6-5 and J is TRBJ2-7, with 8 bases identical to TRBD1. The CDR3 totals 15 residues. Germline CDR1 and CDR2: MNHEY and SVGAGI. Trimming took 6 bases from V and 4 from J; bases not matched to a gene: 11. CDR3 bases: TGTGCCAGCAGCCTCTGGGGCAGGGGGCGTTACGAGCAGTACTTC. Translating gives CASSLWGRGRYEQYF.

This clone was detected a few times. The CDR3 region is CASSTRGQRGNTIYF. The CDR3 DNA sequence: TGTGCCAGCAGTACTCGGGGACAGCGTGGAAACACCATATATTTT. The J gene is TRBJ1-3, the V gene TRBV6-5; 7 positions agree with TRBD1. Looked up from germline, CDR1 is MNHEY and CDR2 is SVGAGI. The CDR3 consists of 15 residues. V gave up 5 bases and J gave up 3 bases; unmatched junction bases: 7.

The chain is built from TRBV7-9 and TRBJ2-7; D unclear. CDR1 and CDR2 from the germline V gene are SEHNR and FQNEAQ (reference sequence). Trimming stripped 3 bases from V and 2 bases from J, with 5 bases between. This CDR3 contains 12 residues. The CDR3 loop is CASSLYTYEQYF. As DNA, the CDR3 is TGTGCCAGCAGCTTGTATACCTACGAGCAGTACTTC.

The CDR3 spells CASSQGLSYSNQPQHF. The CDR3 DNA reads as TGTGCCAGCAGCCAAGGACTATCTTATAGCAATCAGCCCCAGCATTTT. The V gene is TRBV4-2, the J gene TRBJ1-5; D gene uncertain. This CDR3 comprises 16 residues. V lost 1 base to trimming and J lost 0 bases, with 10 bases between them. Germline CDR1 reads LGHNA; CDR2 reads YNFKEQ.

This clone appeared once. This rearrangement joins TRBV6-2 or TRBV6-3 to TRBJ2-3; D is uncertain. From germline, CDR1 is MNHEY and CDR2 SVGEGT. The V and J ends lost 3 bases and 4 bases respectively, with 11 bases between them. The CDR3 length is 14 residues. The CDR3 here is CASSYTTMADTQYF. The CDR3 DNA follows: TGTGCCAGCAGTTATACTACCATGGCAGATACGCAGTATTTT.

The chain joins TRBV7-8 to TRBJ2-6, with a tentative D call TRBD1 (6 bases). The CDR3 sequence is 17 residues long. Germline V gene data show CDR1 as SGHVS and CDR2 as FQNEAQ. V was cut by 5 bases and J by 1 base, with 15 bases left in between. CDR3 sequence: CASSLSRGRSGANVLTF. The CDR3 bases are TGTGCCAGCAGCCTCTCCAGGGGTAGGTCTGGGGCCAACGTCCTGACTTTC.

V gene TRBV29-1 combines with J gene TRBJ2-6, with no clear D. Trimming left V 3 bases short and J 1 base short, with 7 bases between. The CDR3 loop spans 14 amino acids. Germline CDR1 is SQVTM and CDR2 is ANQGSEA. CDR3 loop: CSVEFGSGANVLTF. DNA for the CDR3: TGCAGCGTTGAGTTCGGTTCTGGGGCCAACGTCCTGACTTTC. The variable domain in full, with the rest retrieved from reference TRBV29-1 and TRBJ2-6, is SAVISQKPSRDICQRGTSLTIQCQVDSQVTMMFWYRQQPGQSLTLIATANQGSEATYESGFVIDKFPISRPNLTFSTLTVSNMSPEDSSIYLCSVEFGSGANVLTFGAGSRLTVL.

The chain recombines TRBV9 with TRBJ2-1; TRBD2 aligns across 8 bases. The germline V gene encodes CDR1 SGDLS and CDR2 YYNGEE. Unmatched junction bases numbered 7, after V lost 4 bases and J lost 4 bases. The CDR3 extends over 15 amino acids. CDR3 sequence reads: CASSIGAGGYNEQFF. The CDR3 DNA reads TGTGCCAGCAGCATAGGGGCGGGGGGATACAATGAGCAGTTCTTC.

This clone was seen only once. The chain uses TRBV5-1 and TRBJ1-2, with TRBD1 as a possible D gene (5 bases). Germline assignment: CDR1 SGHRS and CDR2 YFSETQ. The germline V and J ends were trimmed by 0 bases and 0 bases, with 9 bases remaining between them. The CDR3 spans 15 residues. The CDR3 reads CASSLEDNTNYGYTF. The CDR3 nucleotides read TGCGCCAGCAGCTTGGAGGACAACACTAACTATGGCTACACCTTC.

The CDR3 DNA reads TGTGCCAGTCGGACAGGGCTCAATCAGCCCCAGCATTTT. It yields the protein CASRTGLNQPQHF. The rearrangement uses TRBV19 and TRBJ1-5; TRBD1 matches at 8 bases. The trim removed 8 bases at V and 3 bases at J, leaving 3 bases unmatched. Germline lookup yields CDR1 LNHDA and CDR2 SQIVND (reference sequence). CDR3 size: 13 residues.

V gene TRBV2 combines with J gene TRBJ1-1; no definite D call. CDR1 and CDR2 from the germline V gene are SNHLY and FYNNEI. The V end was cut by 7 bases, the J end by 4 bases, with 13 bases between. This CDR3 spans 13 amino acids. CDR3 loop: CASTGEPLTEAFF. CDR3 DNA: TGTGCCAGCACCGGGGAGCCCCTCACTGAAGCTTTCTTT.

The CDR3 region is CASSSTGIDTQYF. The CDR3 DNA sequence: TGCGCCAGCAGCTCTACAGGGATAGATACGCAGTATTTT. The chain recombines TRBV5-1 with TRBJ2-3; D is perhaps TRBD1 (6 bases). The CDR3 consists of 13 residues. CDR1 is SGHRS and CDR2 is YFSETQ in the germline V gene. With 3 bases removed from V and 5 bases from J, the gap between germline ends came to 10 bases.

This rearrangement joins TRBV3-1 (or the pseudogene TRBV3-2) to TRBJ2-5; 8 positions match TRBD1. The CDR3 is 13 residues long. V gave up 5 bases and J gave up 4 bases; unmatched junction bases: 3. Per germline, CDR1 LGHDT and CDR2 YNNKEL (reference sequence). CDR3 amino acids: CASSDRGVETQYF. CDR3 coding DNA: TGTGCCAGCAGCGACAGGGGAGTAGAGACCCAGTACTTC.

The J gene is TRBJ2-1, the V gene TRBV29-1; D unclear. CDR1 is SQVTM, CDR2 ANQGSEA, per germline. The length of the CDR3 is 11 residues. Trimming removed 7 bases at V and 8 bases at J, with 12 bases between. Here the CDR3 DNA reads TGCAGCGGTGACCCGTCGGATGAGCAGTTCTTC. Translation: CSGDPSDEQFF.

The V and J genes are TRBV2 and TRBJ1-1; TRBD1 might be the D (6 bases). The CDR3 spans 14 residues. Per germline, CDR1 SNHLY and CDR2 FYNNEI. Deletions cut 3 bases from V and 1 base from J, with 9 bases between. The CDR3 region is CASSDRTANTEAFF. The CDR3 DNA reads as TGTGCCAGCAGTGACAGGACAGCGAACACTGAAGCTTTCTTT.

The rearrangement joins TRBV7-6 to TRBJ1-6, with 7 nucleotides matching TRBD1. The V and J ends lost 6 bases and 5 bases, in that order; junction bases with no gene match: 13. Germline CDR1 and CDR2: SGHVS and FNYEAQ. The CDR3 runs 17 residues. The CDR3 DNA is TGTGCCAGCAGTTCGACCAGGGGGGTTCGACATAATTCACCCCTCCACTTT. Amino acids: CASSSTRGVRHNSPLHF.

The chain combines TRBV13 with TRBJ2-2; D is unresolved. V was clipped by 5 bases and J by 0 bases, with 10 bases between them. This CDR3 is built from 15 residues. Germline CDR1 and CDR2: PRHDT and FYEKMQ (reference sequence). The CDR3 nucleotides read TGTGCCAGCAGCGAGACTCTTACGAACACCGGGGAGCTGTTTTTT. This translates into CASSETLTNTGELFF.

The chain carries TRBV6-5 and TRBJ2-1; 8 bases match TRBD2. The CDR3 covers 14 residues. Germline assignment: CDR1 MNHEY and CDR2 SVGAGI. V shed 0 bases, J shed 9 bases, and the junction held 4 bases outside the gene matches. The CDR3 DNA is TGTGCCAGCAGTTACTCCCACCGGGGGGGTGAGCAGTTCTTC. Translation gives CASSYSHRGGEQFF.

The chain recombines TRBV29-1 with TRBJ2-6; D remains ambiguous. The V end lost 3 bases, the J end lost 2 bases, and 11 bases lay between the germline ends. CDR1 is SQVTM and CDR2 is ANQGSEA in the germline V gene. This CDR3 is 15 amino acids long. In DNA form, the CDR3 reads TGCAGCGTTGAGTCTTGGCAGGCTGGGGCCAACGTCCTGACTTTC. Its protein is CSVESWQAGANVLTF.

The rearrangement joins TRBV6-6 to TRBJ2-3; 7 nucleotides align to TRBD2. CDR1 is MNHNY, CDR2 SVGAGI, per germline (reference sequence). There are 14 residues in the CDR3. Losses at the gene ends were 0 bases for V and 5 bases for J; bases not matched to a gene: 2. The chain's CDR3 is CASSYSGGLDTQYF. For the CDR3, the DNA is TGTGCCAGCAGTTACTCGGGAGGGTTAGATACGCAGTATTTT.

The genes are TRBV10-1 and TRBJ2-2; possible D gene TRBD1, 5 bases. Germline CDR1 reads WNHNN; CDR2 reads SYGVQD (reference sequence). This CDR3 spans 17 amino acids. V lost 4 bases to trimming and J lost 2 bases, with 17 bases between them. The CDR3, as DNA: TGCGCCAGCAGTGCGAACAGGCTCCCTATCAACACCGGGGAGCTGTTTTTT. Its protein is CASSANRLPINTGELFF.

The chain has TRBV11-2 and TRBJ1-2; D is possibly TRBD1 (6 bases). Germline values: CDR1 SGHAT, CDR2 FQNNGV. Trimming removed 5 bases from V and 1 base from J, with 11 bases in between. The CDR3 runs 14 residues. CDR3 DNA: TGTGCCAGCAGCACACGGACAGATAACTATGGCTACACCTTC. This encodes CASSTRTDNYGYTF.

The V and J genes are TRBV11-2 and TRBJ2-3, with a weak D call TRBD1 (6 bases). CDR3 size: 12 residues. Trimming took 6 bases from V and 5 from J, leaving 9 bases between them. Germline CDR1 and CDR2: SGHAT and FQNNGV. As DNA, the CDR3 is TGTGCCAGCAGGTCGACAGGAGATACGCAGTATTTT. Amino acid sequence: CASRSTGDTQYF.

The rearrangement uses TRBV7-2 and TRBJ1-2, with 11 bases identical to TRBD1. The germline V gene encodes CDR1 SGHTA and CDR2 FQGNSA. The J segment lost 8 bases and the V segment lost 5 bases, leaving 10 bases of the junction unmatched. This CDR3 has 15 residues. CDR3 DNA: TGTGCCAGCAGCCAACGTCGGACAGGGGGCAACGGCTACACCTTC. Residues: CASSQRRTGGNGYTF.

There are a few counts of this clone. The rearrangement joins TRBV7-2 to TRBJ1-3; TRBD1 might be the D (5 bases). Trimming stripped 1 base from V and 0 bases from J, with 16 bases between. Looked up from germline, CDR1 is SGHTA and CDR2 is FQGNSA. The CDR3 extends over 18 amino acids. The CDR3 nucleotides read TGTGCCAGCAGCTTAGTGGGTCAGGGAGGGAGCTCTGGAAACACCATATATTTT. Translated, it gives CASSLVGQGGSSGNTIYF. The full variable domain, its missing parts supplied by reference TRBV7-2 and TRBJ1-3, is GAGVSQSPSNKVTEKGKDVELRCDPISGHTALYWYRQSLGQGLEFLIYFQGNSAPDKSGLPSDRFSAERTGGSVSTLTIQRTQQEDSAVYLCASSLVGQGGSSGNTIYFGEGSWLTVV.

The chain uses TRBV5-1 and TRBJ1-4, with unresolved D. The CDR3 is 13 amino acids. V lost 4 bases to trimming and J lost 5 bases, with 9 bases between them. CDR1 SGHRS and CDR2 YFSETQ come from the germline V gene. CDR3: CASSQRGNEKLFF. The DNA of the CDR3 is TGCGCCAGCAGCCAGCGCGGAAATGAAAAACTGTTTTTT.